This T cell receptor (beta chain) was profiled in a study of identical twins. Whole-study findings and limits: Zero-insertion analyses might be partly confounded by invariant T cells like MAIT and iNKT. Modelling underestimated the level of out-of-frame TCR alpha sharing observed in monozygotic twins.

This clonotype was detected many times. Its matching antigen is unknown. Each CDR3 protein is one row after TCRdb ran MiXCR on the 5' RACE reads. The repertoire consists of 650,000 to 750,000 distinct CDR3 sequences, with around 20% occurring once and the leading ten covering roughly 4.3%. Trimming cost V 2 bases and J 0 bases; bases outside gene matches: 1. The CDR3 has 15 residues. Germline CDR1 SGDLS, CDR2 YYNGEE. These same data were also listed under a study on T cells expressing NK-cell markers. This second study says: Underlying the TCR beta repertoires were sorted CD3+CD56+NKG2C+, CD3+CD56+NKG2C- and CD3+CD56-NKG2C+ T cells. About 1.0-7.5% of CD8+ T cells in six or seven donors belonged to dominant NKG2C+ clonotypes.

The clonotype was recovered from a young woman in good health. The sequenced sample was PBMCs. V is TRBV9 and J is TRBJ2-3; TRBD2 matches 9 bases. The CDR3 spells CASSVSGGSTDTQYF. CDR3 DNA: TGTGCCAGCAGCGTTAGCGGGGGAAGCACAGATACGCAGTATTTT.